Listed here are 30 T cell receptor beta chains from one sample, sequenced in a study of blood T cell repertoires in COVID-19. Assay used: immunoSEQ multiplex PCR; TCRdb lists only in-frame clones, some missing. Of about 90,000 clones in the sample, 85% to 95% were seen once. Sample: peripheral blood. The receptor source for this set is a woman aged 55-69 years with active COVID-19.

The chain has TRBV2 and TRBJ2-2; 7 bases fit TRBD1. The CDR3 runs 14 residues. With 10 bases clipped from V and 5 bases from J, the junction kept 10 bases outside the gene matches. Germline values: CDR1 SNHLY, CDR2 FYNNEI. CDR3 protein: CATSRQGETGELFF. The CDR3 DNA sequence: TGTGCCACCTCGAGGCAGGGGGAAACCGGGGAGCTGTTTTTT.

The CDR3 loop reads CASSERGYGYTF. The CDR3 coding sequence is TGTGCCAGCAGTGAAAGGGGCTATGGCTACACCTTC. The V call is TRBV27, the J call TRBJ1-2; D may be TRBD1 (5 bases). V gave up 5 bases and J gave up 4 bases, with 8 bases separating them. The CDR3 has 12 amino acids. CDR1 MNHEY and CDR2 SMNVEV come from the germline V gene (reference sequence).

The chain links TRBV20-1 to TRBJ1-2; tentatively, D is TRBD1 (6 bases). From germline, CDR1 is DFQATT and CDR2 SNEGSKA (reference sequence). Trimming took 4 bases from V and 8 from J, leaving 11 bases between them. This CDR3 is 11 amino acids long. CDR3 region: CSAIFGGGYTF. The CDR3 DNA sequence: TGCAGTGCTATATTTGGGGGCGGCTACACCTTC.

This chain links TRBV28 with TRBJ2-3, with 10 bases that match TRBD2. Looked up from germline, CDR1 is MDHEN and CDR2 is SYDVKM. V lost 7 bases and J lost 1; bases outside the gene matches: 5. The CDR3 spans 15 residues. The CDR3 protein is CASTLAGAGTDTQYF. CDR3 nucleotides: TGTGCCAGCACCCTAGCGGGGGCTGGCACAGATACGCAGTATTTT.

This clone was recorded once. Distinct nucleotide sequences in the sample also encode this CDR3. The CDR3 sequence is CASSSGTGSYEQYF. CDR3 bases: TGCGCCAGCAGCTCCGGGACAGGGAGCTACGAGCAGTACTTC. The J gene is TRBJ2-7, the V gene TRBV5-1, with TRBD1 matching 9 bases. The junction had 4 bases not matched to a gene; V was cut back by 3 bases and J by 3 bases. Germline loops: CDR1 SGHRS, CDR2 YFSETQ. This CDR3 comprises 14 residues. The variable domain in full, completed from reference TRBV5-1 and TRBJ2-7, reads KAGVTQTPRYLIKTRGQQVTLSCSPISGHRSVSWYQQTPGQGLQFLFEYFSETQRNKGNFPGRFSGRQFSNSRSEMNVSTLELGDSALYLCASSSGTGSYEQYFGPGTRLTVT.

This clone was detected once. The J gene is TRBJ1-5, the V gene TRBV19; no clear D gene. The CDR3 is 15 residues long. The V end lost 4 bases, the J end lost 7 bases, and 17 bases lay between the germline ends. Germline CDR1 and CDR2: LNHDA and SQIVND (reference sequence). DNA for the CDR3: TGTGCCAGTAGTAGGGTGATGGGCGGAGGACAGCCCCAGCATTTT. Translating gives CASSRVMGGGQPQHF. The full variable domain, rest sourced from reference TRBV19 and TRBJ1-5, is DGGITQSPKYLFRKEGQNVTLSCEQNLNHDAMYWYRQDPGQGLRLIYYSQIVNDFQKGDIAEGYSVSREKKESFPLTVTSAQKNPTAFYLCASSRVMGGGQPQHFGDGTRLSIL.

This clone was counted once. This chain uses TRBV15 with TRBJ2-7; 7 bases agree with TRBD1. The CDR3 loop spans 13 amino acids. Germline lookup yields CDR1 LNHNV and CDR2 YYDKDF (reference sequence). Trimming at V came to 5 bases and at J to 2 bases, leaving 3 bases not matched to a gene. The CDR3 protein is CATSLGQTYEQYF. In DNA, the CDR3 is TGTGCCACCAGCTTGGGACAGACCTACGAGCAGTACTTC.

The rearrangement links TRBV19 to TRBJ1-1; 7 nucleotides align to TRBD1. Germline CDR1 LNHDA, CDR2 SQIVND (reference sequence). The CDR3 covers 14 residues. V trimming: 6 bases; J trimming: 3 bases; junction bases outside the gene matches: 7. The CDR3 is CASREQGFYTEAFF. Written as DNA, the CDR3 is TGTGCCAGTAGGGAACAGGGGTTTTACACTGAAGCTTTCTTT.

The V call is TRBV7-2, the J call TRBJ1-4; TRBD1 aligns across 11 bases. J gave up 5 bases and V 5 bases, and 13 bases lay outside the gene matches. Germline V gives CDR1 SGHTA, CDR2 FQGNSA. The CDR3 has 18 amino acids. The CDR3 nucleotides are TGTGCCAGCAGCCTCAGTAGGACAGGGGGCCTGAGAAATGAAAAACTGTTTTTT. Its protein is CASSLSRTGGLRNEKLFF.

CDR3 nucleotide sequence: TGTGCCAGCAGCCTGGGACAGAACTATGGCTACACCTTC. This sequence encodes CASSLGQNYGYTF. V is TRBV5-4 and J is TRBJ1-2; TRBD1 aligns across 7 bases. Germline-derived CDR1 and CDR2 are SGHNT and YYREEE (reference sequence). The CDR3 consists of 13 residues. After removal of 4 bases from V and 2 bases from J, the junction contained 2 bases not matched to a gene.

The rearrangement uses TRBV19 and TRBJ1-4; no firm D call. The CDR3 extends over 15 amino acids. CDR1 is LNHDA, CDR2 SQIVND, per germline (reference sequence). The V end lost 6 bases, the J end lost 1 base, and 12 bases lay between the germline ends. The CDR3 region is CASRQEGLTNEKLFF. Here the CDR3 DNA reads TGTGCCAGTAGGCAAGAGGGCCTAACTAATGAAAAACTGTTTTTT.

This chain joins TRBV4-3 and TRBJ2-1; the D is unclear. The CDR3 loop spans 19 amino acids. Trimming took off 1 base at V and 2 bases at J, with 21 bases between the two ends. CDR1 LGHNA and CDR2 YSLEER come from the germline V gene. CDR3 region: CASSQASSLNRVTYNEQFF. The CDR3 DNA sequence: TGCGCCAGCAGCCAAGCATCTTCTTTGAACAGAGTTACCTACAATGAGCAGTTCTTC.

This clone was observed a few times. The gene calls are TRBV21-1 and TRBJ2-5; the DNA was not used to check the table's D call, TRBD1. TRBV21-1 is a known pseudogene. The CDR3 runs 15 residues. The chain's CDR3 is CASSKDYRVKETQYF. The CDR3 region has the DNA TGTGCCAGCAGCAAAGATTACAGGGTGAAAGAGACCCAGTACTTC.

J is TRBJ2-5 and V is TRBV7-3; a weak D match, TRBD2 (6 bases). V lost 5 bases and J lost 4, with 11 bases in between. This CDR3 has 13 amino acids. Germline V gene sequence: CDR1 SGHTA, CDR2 FQGTGA. CDR3 protein: CASSHGTGETQYF. DNA of the CDR3: TGTGCCAGCAGCCATGGGACTGGAGAGACCCAGTACTTC.

The gene calls are TRBV10-1 and TRBJ1-1, with unresolved D. V was shortened by 2 bases and J by 1 base, with 8 bases between the two germline ends. The CDR3 consists of 14 residues. CDR1 and CDR2 (germline): WNHNN, SYGVQD (reference sequence). CDR3 sequence (DNA): TGCGCCAGCAGTGAGGGCGGAACGAACACTGAAGCTTTCTTT. Its translation: CASSEGGTNTEAFF.

The chain recombines TRBV15 with TRBJ1-4; 8 nucleotides line up with TRBD1. This CDR3 comprises 14 residues. Germline V gene data show CDR1 as LNHNV and CDR2 as YYDKDF (reference sequence). With V trimmed by 2 bases and J by 8 bases, 4 bases remained unmatched. The CDR3 spells CATSRQGAGEKLFF. The DNA of the CDR3 is TGTGCCACCAGCAGACAGGGGGCAGGGGAAAAACTGTTTTTT.

The rearrangement uses TRBV4-3 and TRBJ1-2, with unresolved D. The CDR3 loop spans 14 amino acids. With 1 base removed from V and 8 bases from J, the gap between germline ends came to 14 bases. The germline gives CDR1 LGHNA, CDR2 YSLEER. CDR3 in amino acids: CASSQGCGVEGYTF. The DNA for the CDR3 is TGCGCCAGCAGCCAAGGATGCGGTGTCGAGGGCTACACCTTC.

In DNA, the CDR3 is TGTGCCTGGAGAAGGGACATTGGAAACACCATATATTTT. Protein sequence: CAWRRDIGNTIYF. The chain employs TRBV30 and TRBJ1-3; D possibly corresponds to TRBD1 (6 bases). The CDR3 contains 13 residues. The germline V gene has CDR1 GTSNPN and CDR2 SVGIG (reference sequence). V dropped 3 bases and J dropped 3 bases, with 9 bases sitting between them.

The V call is TRBV6-5, the J call TRBJ2-3; D is ambiguous. Germline-derived CDR1 and CDR2 are MNHEY and SVGAGI. CDR3 length: 14 residues. Trimming cost V 6 bases and J 3 bases, with 13 bases left between them. CDR3 in amino acids: CASRMTFSTDTQYF. The CDR3 coding sequence is TGTGCCAGCAGGATGACATTTTCGACAGATACGCAGTATTTT.

The CDR3 nucleotides read TGTGCCAGCAGTACGTGGACAAGGACAACCTACGAGCAGTACTTC. This sequence encodes CASSTWTRTTYEQYF. The rearrangement joins TRBV27 to TRBJ2-7, with a possible D match to TRBD1 (5 bases). Germline V gives CDR1 MNHEY, CDR2 SMNVEV (reference sequence). V lost 5 bases, J lost 2 bases, and 16 bases lay in between. There are 15 residues in the CDR3.

The chain employs TRBV5-6 and TRBJ1-1, with 8 nucleotides matching TRBD1. V lost 2 bases, J lost 4 bases, and 4 bases stayed unmatched. This CDR3 region has 14 residues. Germline loops: CDR1 SGHDT, CDR2 YYEEEE. CDR3 DNA: TGTGCCAGCAGCTTAACTCAGGGGGCCACTGAAGCTTTCTTT. It codes for CASSLTQGATEAFF.

The chain joins TRBV2 to TRBJ1-4, with D uncertain. Germline V CDR1 and CDR2: SNHLY, FYNNEI. This CDR3 spans 15 amino acids. Trimming shortened V by 1 base and J by 0 bases, and 6 bases separated the two germline ends. The DNA for the CDR3 is TGTGCCAGCAGTGAAGGGCTGACAACTAATGAAAAACTGTTTTTT. Protein sequence: CASSEGLTTNEKLFF.

The chain links TRBV2 to TRBJ1-6; TRBD1 aligns across 8 bases. CDR3 length: 17 amino acids. CDR1 and CDR2 (germline): SNHLY, FYNNEI. V trimming: 4 bases; J trimming: 8 bases; junction bases outside the gene matches: 13. CDR3 amino acids: CASSVSSRTGWDSPLHF. CDR3 coding DNA: TGTGCCAGCAGTGTCTCGTCGAGGACAGGGTGGGATTCACCCCTCCACTTT.

This sequence joins TRBV5-5 and TRBJ2-3; 11 bases agree with TRBD1. Germline V gene lookup returns CDR1 SGHKS and CDR2 YYEKEE (reference sequence). The CDR3 sequence is 15 residues long. V gave up 3 bases and J gave up 6 bases; unmatched junction bases: 6. The DNA of the CDR3 is TGTGCCAGCAGCTGGGACAGGGGGTCTTGGGATACGCAGTATTTT. Protein product: CASSWDRGSWDTQYF.

The chain combines TRBV12-3 or TRBV12-4 with TRBJ1-2, with 8 bases that match TRBD1. V was clipped by 4 bases and J by 4 bases; unmatched bases: 2. The CDR3 length is 13 residues. CDR3 loop: CASSSGGVYGYTF. In nucleotides, the CDR3 is TGTGCCAGCAGTTCAGGGGGCGTCTATGGCTACACCTTC.

This clone was found a few times. The chain uses TRBV30 and TRBJ1-3; perhaps TRBD1 as D (6 bases). V lost 4 bases to trimming and J lost 4 bases, with 11 bases between them. The CDR3 sequence is 13 residues long. Germline CDR1 is GTSNPN and CDR2 is SVGIG (reference sequence). The CDR3 bases are TGTGCCTGGAACCGGGACATCGGAAACACCATATATTTT. Protein: CAWNRDIGNTIYF. The full variable domain, its missing parts supplied by reference TRBV30 and TRBJ1-3, is SQTIHQWPATLVQPVGSPLSLECTVEGTSNPNLYWYRQAAGRGLQLLFYSVGIGQISSEVPQNLSASRPQDRQFILSSKKLLLSDSGFYLCAWNRDIGNTIYFGEGSWLTVV.

The genes are TRBV28 and TRBJ2-3, with TRBD2 matching 10 bases. CDR1 is MDHEN, CDR2 SYDVKM, per germline. The length of the CDR3 is 14 residues. The trim removed 6 bases at V and 2 bases at J, leaving 2 bases unmatched. This CDR3 reads CASRAGGNTDTQYF. CDR3 DNA sequence: TGTGCCAGCAGAGCGGGGGGGAACACAGATACGCAGTATTTT. The full variable domain, its missing parts supplied by reference TRBV28 and TRBJ2-3, is DVKVTQSSRYLVKRTGEKVFLECVQDMDHENMFWYRQDPGLGLRLIYFSYDVKMKEKGDIPEGYSVSREKKERFSLILESASTNQTSMYLCASRAGGNTDTQYFGPGTRLTVL.

This clone was recorded only once. The chain couples TRBV2 to TRBJ1-1; D remains ambiguous. Germline assignment: CDR1 SNHLY and CDR2 FYNNEI. V was clipped by 4 bases and J by 1 base, with 4 bases between them. The CDR3 totals 12 residues. CDR3 nucleotide sequence: TGTGCCAGCAGTGTTCAGAACACTGAAGCTTTCTTT. Protein sequence: CASSVQNTEAFF.

V usage is TRBV19 and J usage is TRBJ1-6; D is ambiguous. The CDR3 is made up of 15 amino acids. Germline values: CDR1 LNHDA, CDR2 SQIVND (reference sequence). V was cut by 5 bases and J by 4 bases, with 12 bases left in between. CDR3 residues: CASSGGLMYNSPLHF. CDR3 DNA: TGTGCCAGTAGTGGTGGACTCATGTATAATTCACCCCTCCACTTT.

The rearrangement uses TRBV11-2 and TRBJ1-2; maybe TRBD1 (5 bases). Germline-derived CDR1 and CDR2 are SGHAT and FQNNGV. Trimming removed 5 bases from V and 0 bases from J, with 22 bases in between. There are 18 residues in the CDR3. DNA of the CDR3: TGTGCCAGCAGCCAGAACATGCTATGGGGCAGGTCTAACTATGGCTACACCTTC. Translation: CASSQNMLWGRSNYGYTF.